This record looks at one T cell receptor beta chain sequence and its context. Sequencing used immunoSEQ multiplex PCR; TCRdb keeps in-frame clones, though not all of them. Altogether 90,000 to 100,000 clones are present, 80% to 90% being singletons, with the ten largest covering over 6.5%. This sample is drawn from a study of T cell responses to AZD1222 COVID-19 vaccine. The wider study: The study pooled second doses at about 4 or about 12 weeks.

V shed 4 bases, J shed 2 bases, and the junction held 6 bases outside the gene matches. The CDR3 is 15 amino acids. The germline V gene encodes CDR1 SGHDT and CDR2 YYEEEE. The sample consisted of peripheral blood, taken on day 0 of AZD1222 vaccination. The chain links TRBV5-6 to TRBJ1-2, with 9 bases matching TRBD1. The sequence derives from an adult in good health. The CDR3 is CASSITGGVNYGYTF. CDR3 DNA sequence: TGTGCCAGCAGCATAACAGGGGGCGTAAACTATGGCTACACCTTC. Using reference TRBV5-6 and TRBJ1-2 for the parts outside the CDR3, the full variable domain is DAGVTQSPTHLIKTRGQQVTLRCSPKSGHDTVSWYQQALGQGPQFIFQYYEEEERQRGNFPDRFSGHQFPNYSSELNVNALLLGDSALYLCASSITGGVNYGYTFGSGTRLTVV.